Detailed here is one T cell receptor (beta chain). This clonotype occurred a few times. Which antigen it targets is not known. No base-level quality is on record; no much larger clone is a single base apart. These data come from a study of CD8 T cells in Susac syndrome (dated by TCRdb to the late 2010s). About the investigation overall: Among the Susac syndrome patients who were sequenced, clinically active disease was present in five or six and clinical remission was observed in eight or nine. At the time of blood withdrawal, Susac syndrome patients were either therapy-naive, taking corticosteroids (with some also receiving IVIg), or on IVIg alone. Whether CD8+ T cell activation and differentiation in Susac syndrome was antigen driven was tested using repertoire sequencing. CD8+ T cell repertoire clonality was compared between about a dozen healthy donors, around 14 Susac syndrome patients and roughly 15 multiple sclerosis patients. Results and caveats for the whole study, not just this receptor: Sixteen and five Susac-specific public clones were found in the total CD8+ and CD8+ TEMRA repertoires, respectively. Susac syndrome CD8+ repertoires showed clonal expansion, highest in CD8+ TEMRA cells and greater in clinically active than remitting patients. The number of individuals in the TCR sequencing and HLA analysis was acknowledged as relatively small.

RNA was extracted using the RNeasy kit, and about 0.45 to 1 ug of the RNA was reverse transcribed with random hexamers. The immunoSEQ multiplex PCR assay, covering 54 Vbeta and 13 Jbeta segments, was used to amplify TCR beta CDR3 regions. To correct PCR amplification bias, a synthetic template baseline was used for both primer optimization and computational correction. As for the original processing: Reads were assigned to V, D and J genes according to IMGT and analyzed in immunoSEQ Analyzer, with only productive sequences retained. Clonality was computed as one minus Shannon entropy normalized by log2 of the number of productive unique sequences. Public and private clones were assessed among the 100 most prevalent clones of each patient and control. A clone was defined as Susac-specific if it was absent from the healthy and MS cohorts, from roughly 1,000 published viral clones and from other ImmuneACCESS disease sequences. Starting from the raw public reads, TCRdb applied fastp trimming at Q25, assembled clones with MiXCR and retained in-frame beta chains. Rows merge per CDR3 protein into single entries with the most common DNA and genes. TCRdb, not the authors, supplied the V and J calls. The table for this sample lists 75,000 to 80,000 distinct CDR3 sequences; roughly 94% of them were counted only once. The top ten constitute over 0.45% of the sample.

Measured from the cysteine to the phenylalanine, the CDR3 is 15 residues long. The read is trimmed to its CDR3 DNA, 45 bases read in frame from base 1. The V and J ends are trimmed by 3 bases and 2 bases, leaving 13 bases between them. Via the germline V gene (reference sequence), CDR1 is MNHEY and CDR2 SMNVEV. Peripheral blood CD8+ and CD4+ T cells from healthy donors, Susac syndrome patients and multiple sclerosis patients were profiled by high-throughput TCR beta sequencing. The Susac syndrome patients fulfilled recently defined diagnostic criteria for either definite or probable disease. CD8+ TEMRA cells were enriched by FACS, while bulk CD8+ and CD4+ T cells were purified by magnetic negative isolation. Blood was collected in EDTA tubes and processed within 24 hours, with PBMCs isolated through density gradient centrifugation. PBMCs intended for TCR sequencing were frozen in liquid nitrogen and were later thawed in a 37 degrees C water bath. A purity of at least 90% was achieved for sorted or isolated CD4+, CD8+ and CD8+ TEMRA cells.

The clonotype originates from a human donor with Susac syndrome. Sequencing was performed on CD8+ T cells from PBMCs. The chain joins TRBV27 to TRBJ2-5, and possibly TRBD1, on 6 matching bases. This receptor has the CDR3 CASSLNRAKQETQYF. The DNA is TGTGCCAGCAGTTTGAACAGGGCCAAGCAAGAGACCCAGTACTTC.